These 28 T cell receptor beta chains share one sample of origin, sequenced in a study of blood T cell repertoires in COVID-19. Sequencing was performed with immunoSEQ multiplex PCR; in TCRdb, only in-frame clones are kept and a portion is missing. The repertoire has hundreds of thousands of clones, approximately 85% of them found once; the top ten carry approximately 2.1%. Sample: PBMCs or T cells enriched from blood (not recorded which). Receptors originate from a woman between 50 and 59 years old who had recovered from COVID-19.

The CDR3 sequence is CASSYIQPNTEAFF. The DNA for the CDR3 is TGTGCCAGCAGTTACATACAACCCAACACTGAAGCTTTCTTT. The chain uses TRBV6-2 or TRBV6-3 and TRBJ1-1, with no clear D. The ends were cut back, 2 bases at V and 2 bases at J, with 9 bases in the middle. CDR3 length: 14 residues. The germline gives CDR1 MNHEY, CDR2 SVGEGT.

The chain combines TRBV9 with TRBJ2-7; 10 bases fit TRBD1. From germline, CDR1 is SGDLS and CDR2 YYNGEE. CDR3 size: 15 residues. With V trimmed by 4 bases and J by 0 bases, 4 bases remained unmatched. CDR3 sequence: CASSRDRGSSYEQYF. As DNA, the CDR3 is TGTGCCAGCAGCCGGGACAGGGGATCCTCCTACGAGCAGTACTTC.

V and J are TRBV12-2 and TRBJ2-3; the D call TRBD2 from the table was never checked on the DNA. TRBV12-2 is deemed a pseudogene. CDR3 length equals 18 residues. The CDR3 DNA reads as TGTGCAAGTCGCTTAGTTAGGGGGGGCATTTGTTTTGGAGATACGCAGTATTTT. Protein sequence: CASRLVRGGICFGDTQYF.

This chain uses TRBV11-2 with TRBJ2-3; 10 bases align to TRBD1. Germline lookup yields CDR1 SGHAT and CDR2 FQNNGV. This CDR3 region has 16 residues. The V segment lost 3 bases and the J segment 7 bases; nucleotides outside the gene matches: 10. The DNA of the CDR3 is TGTGCCAGCAGCTTGCTCGGGACAGGGGATTCAAATACGCAGTATTTT. Translation gives CASSLLGTGDSNTQYF.

V gene TRBV14 combines with J gene TRBJ2-3, with D perhaps matching TRBD1 (5 bases). The V and J ends lost 4 bases and 7 bases respectively, with 15 bases between them. Germline values: CDR1 SGHDN, CDR2 FVKESK. CDR3 length: 14 residues. The DNA for the CDR3 is TGTGCCAGCAGCCTAGGGGCTAGGGTCCATACGCAGTATTTT. Translating gives CASSLGARVHTQYF.

This sequence joins TRBV7-2 and TRBJ1-1; D is perhaps TRBD1 (5 bases). Germline CDR1 reads SGHTA; CDR2 reads FQGNSA. Between the trimmed V and J ends, which lost 3 bases and 4 bases, there was a span of 9 bases. CDR3 length: 13 residues. CDR3 region: CASSLGGPTEAFF. CDR3 DNA: TGTGCCAGCAGCTTGGGGGGTCCCACTGAAGCTTTCTTT.

The chain uses TRBV11-3 and TRBJ2-2; D unresolved. Germline values: CDR1 SGHNT, CDR2 YENEEA. Trimming left V 5 bases short and J 2 bases short, with 6 bases between. The CDR3 sequence is 13 residues long. CDR3 nucleotide sequence: TGTGCCAGCAGCCTATCTAACACCGGGGAGCTGTTTTTT. Translation: CASSLSNTGELFF.

V and J are TRBV9 and TRBJ1-2, with TRBD1 as a possible D gene (6 bases). CDR3 length equals 14 residues. V was clipped by 0 bases and J by 7 bases, with 13 bases between them. The V gene's germline CDR1 is SGDLS and CDR2 YYNGEE. This CDR3 reads CASSVGVTGSGYTF. The CDR3, as DNA: TGTGCCAGCAGCGTAGGAGTCACAGGGAGTGGCTACACCTTC.

The chain uses TRBV5-1 and TRBJ2-2; 8 positions agree with TRBD2. The CDR3 runs to 19 residues. Germline V gives CDR1 SGHRS, CDR2 YFSETQ. The J segment lost 5 bases and the V segment lost 4 bases, leaving 19 bases of the junction unmatched. The CDR3, as DNA: TGCGCCAGCAGCAAAACGACAGCTACGGGACTAGTTTTGACCGGGGAGCTGTTTTTT. Translated, it gives CASSKTTATGLVLTGELFF. The full variable domain, rest sourced from reference TRBV5-1 and TRBJ2-2, is KAGVTQTPRYLIKTRGQQVTLSCSPISGHRSVSWYQQTPGQGLQFLFEYFSETQRNKGNFPGRFSGRQFSNSRSEMNVSTLELGDSALYLCASSKTTATGLVLTGELFFGEGSRLTVL.

The chain is built from TRBV2 and TRBJ1-1; D unclear. CDR1 and CDR2 from the germline V gene are SNHLY and FYNNEI. V was trimmed by 0 bases and J by 5 bases, leaving 16 bases between them. This CDR3 comprises 16 residues. The CDR3 DNA sequence: TGTGCCAGCAGTGAAGCATCGTCCGGCTGGAGGACTGAAGCTTTCTTT. It translates to CASSEASSGWRTEAFF.

The chain joins TRBV7-9 to TRBJ1-2, with D perhaps matching TRBD1 (6 bases). The germline CDR1 and CDR2 sequences are SEHNR and FQNEAQ (reference sequence). The CDR3 length is 15 residues. Trimming stripped 2 bases from V and 3 bases from J, with 13 bases between. The CDR3 DNA reads TGTGCCAGCAGCTTACCCCGGGACACCGACTATGGCTACACCTTC. It yields the protein CASSLPRDTDYGYTF.

V usage is TRBV6-5 and J usage is TRBJ1-6, with D perhaps matching TRBD1 (6 bases). The CDR3 loop spans 14 amino acids. The V gene lost 8 bases and the J gene lost 7 bases, with 15 bases spanning the gap. Germline CDR1 is MNHEY and CDR2 is SVGAGI. In nucleotides, the CDR3 is TGTGCCAGCGCGTCTGACAGGTTAAATTCACCCCTCCACTTT. It yields the protein CASASDRLNSPLHF.

This sequence joins TRBV18 and TRBJ1-2; D not resolved. The CDR3 is 16 residues long. Per the germline V gene, CDR1 is KGHSH and CDR2 is LQKENI. The ends were cut back, 3 bases at V and 0 bases at J, with 14 bases in the middle. CDR3 residues: CASSPGRYAANYGYTF. As DNA, the CDR3 is TGTGCCAGCTCACCGGGGAGGTATGCTGCTAACTATGGCTACACCTTC. The full variable domain, with the rest looked up from reference TRBV18 and TRBJ1-2, is NAGVMQNPRHLVRRRGQEARLRCSPMKGHSHVYWYRQLPEEGLKFMVYLQKENIIDESGMPKERFSAEFPKEGPSILRIQQVVRGDSAAYFCASSPGRYAANYGYTFGSGTRLTVV.

This clone was recorded only once. The chain uses TRBV9 and TRBJ2-2, with TRBD2 matching over 8 bases. This CDR3 is 16 amino acids long. Per the germline V gene, CDR1 is SGDLS and CDR2 is YYNGEE. The V segment lost 4 bases and the J segment 7 bases; nucleotides outside the gene matches: 12. The CDR3 nucleotides are TGTGCCAGCAGCTCAAGCCCAGCGGGAGTTCTCGGGGAGCTGTTTTTT. Its translation: CASSSSPAGVLGELFF.

The rearrangement joins TRBV5-4 to TRBJ2-4; D is possibly TRBD2 (5 bases). The length of the CDR3 is 15 residues. Germline CDR1 is SGHNT and CDR2 is YYREEE (reference sequence). Trimming cost V 4 bases and J 0 bases, with 11 bases left between them. CDR3 sequence reads: CASSRSDVAKNIQYF. The CDR3 DNA reads TGTGCCAGCAGCCGTAGCGACGTAGCCAAAAACATTCAGTACTTC.

The chain has TRBV3-1 (or the pseudogene TRBV3-2) and TRBJ1-2; D may be TRBD1 (5 bases). Trimming stripped 1 base from V and 2 bases from J, with 5 bases between. Germline loops: CDR1 LGHDT, CDR2 YNNKEL (reference sequence). The CDR3 has 13 residues. As DNA, the CDR3 is TGTGCCAGCAGCCAAGCAGGGAACTATGGCTACACCTTC. It is translated as CASSQAGNYGYTF.

The genes are TRBV5-1 and TRBJ2-5; 10 positions match TRBD2. V was pared by 5 bases and J by 1 base, with 2 bases of the junction left unmatched. Germline CDR1 and CDR2: SGHRS and YFSETQ. The CDR3 totals 14 residues. The CDR3 region is CASRLAGVQETQYF. In DNA form, the CDR3 reads TGCGCCAGCAGGCTAGCGGGGGTCCAAGAGACCCAGTACTTC.

V is TRBV4-3 and J is TRBJ1-4; TRBD1 aligns across 8 bases. The junction had 12 bases not matched to a gene; V was cut back by 4 bases and J by 8 bases. The CDR3 spans 16 residues. CDR1 and CDR2 (germline): LGHNA, YSLEER. Here the CDR3 DNA reads TGCGCCAGCAGCCTCTGGTCAGGGGGCAGTCAAGAAAAACTGTTTTTT. This translates into CASSLWSGGSQEKLFF.

The chain is built from TRBV15 and TRBJ1-2; possibly TRBD1 for D (5 bases). Germline values: CDR1 LNHNV, CDR2 YYDKDF (reference sequence). The CDR3 spans 13 residues. V dropped 1 base and J dropped 7 bases, with 10 bases sitting between them. As DNA, the CDR3 is TGTGCCACCAGCAGAGCACGCGGGGGTGGCTACACCTTC. Its translation: CATSRARGGGYTF.

This clone was recorded once. The chain joins TRBV7-2 to TRBJ2-2, with D perhaps TRBD1 (6 bases). CDR3 length equals 15 residues. CDR1 is SGHTA and CDR2 is FQGNSA in the germline V gene. With 3 bases removed from V and 5 bases from J, the gap between germline ends came to 13 bases. This CDR3 is CASSFNRVGTGELFF. The CDR3 nucleotides read TGTGCCAGCAGCTTTAACAGGGTTGGAACCGGGGAGCTGTTTTTT.

This clone was found a few times. The chain links TRBV2 to TRBJ2-3, with D perhaps matching TRBD2 (5 bases). Looked up from germline, CDR1 is SNHLY and CDR2 is FYNNEI. The CDR3 covers 15 residues. V shed 3 bases and J shed 2 bases, with 12 bases lying between them. DNA for the CDR3: TGTGCCAGCAGTGAGGGCGGGTTGGCCACAGATACGCAGTATTTT. Amino acid sequence: CASSEGGLATDTQYF.

The chain employs TRBV7-9 and TRBJ1-2; D might be TRBD1 (5 bases). Trimming removed 2 bases from V and 2 bases from J, with 12 bases in between. Germline CDR1 reads SEHNR; CDR2 reads FQNEAQ (reference sequence). This CDR3 is built from 15 residues. The CDR3 spells CASSLSQGINYGYTF. CDR3 bases: TGTGCCAGCAGCTTATCTCAGGGCATCAACTATGGCTACACCTTC.

The rearrangement joins TRBV15 to TRBJ2-1; TRBD2 agrees at 9 bases. V was pared by 7 bases and J by 0 bases, with 1 base of the junction left unmatched. Germline V lookup: CDR1 LNHNV, CDR2 YYDKDF (reference sequence). The length of the CDR3 is 14 residues. The CDR3 region is CATNSGSSYNEQFF. CDR3 nucleotides: TGTGCCACCAATAGCGGGAGCTCCTACAATGAGCAGTTCTTC.

This chain links TRBV7-3 with TRBJ2-1; 7 bases match TRBD2. The CDR3 covers 17 residues. Trimming cost V 2 bases and J 0 bases; bases outside gene matches: 7. CDR1 is SGHTA, CDR2 FQGTGA, per germline. The CDR3 spells CASSLYGGTNSYNEQFF. In nucleotides, the CDR3 is TGTGCCAGCAGCTTATACGGGGGGACCAACTCCTACAATGAGCAGTTCTTC.

This chain links TRBV7-2 with TRBJ2-3, with 11 bases fitting TRBD1. CDR3 size: 17 residues. J gave up 9 bases and V 1 base, and 12 bases lay outside the gene matches. CDR1 is SGHTA, CDR2 FQGNSA, per germline. The CDR3 sequence: CASSLGQPGQGGKTQYF. The DNA of the CDR3 is TGTGCCAGCAGCTTAGGACAACCGGGACAGGGGGGGAAGACGCAGTATTTT.

This clone was found a few times. The J gene is TRBJ2-7, the V gene TRBV5-3, with a possible D match to TRBD2 (6 bases). TRBV5-3 is assigned to the ORF class and has an uncertain function. Trimming took 10 bases from V and 4 from J, leaving 18 bases between them. The CDR3 has 13 residues. The chain's CDR3 is CAPRRGLRYEQYF. The CDR3 DNA reads as TGTGCCCCTAGGAGGGGATTAAGGTACGAGCAGTACTTC.

The gene calls are TRBV5-4 and TRBJ2-2; D uncertain. This CDR3 has 13 amino acids. Germline lookup yields CDR1 SGHNT and CDR2 YYREEE (reference sequence). The V gene lost 2 bases and the J gene lost 6 bases, with 8 bases spanning the gap. CDR3 region: CASSFRGPGELFF. The CDR3 bases are TGTGCCAGCAGCTTTCGAGGTCCCGGGGAGCTGTTTTTT.

V and J are TRBV4-3 and TRBJ1-2, with no clear D. The CDR3 length is 15 residues. V gave up 0 bases and J gave up 8 bases, with 16 bases separating them. Germline V gives CDR1 LGHNA, CDR2 YSLEER. Written as DNA, the CDR3 is TGCGCCAGCAGCCAAGAGTCAGGAGCGGTGGGAGGCTACACCTTC. This translates into CASSQESGAVGGYTF.